The entry below describes one T cell receptor (beta chain). Its target is not known. TCRdb processed the RT-PCR reads anew with MiXCR; each CDR3 protein has one entry. This table holds 630,000 or so distinct CDR3 sequences, roughly 14% found once. This specimen belongs to a study of response to subunit inactivated influenza vaccine. Study-level points and caveats: Authors suggested seasonal influenza vaccinations each recruit few new T cells.

The CDR3 runs 19 residues. Germline loops: CDR1 ENHRY, CDR2 SYGVKD. Trimming cost V 0 bases and J 2 bases, with 20 bases left between them. This rearrangement joins TRBV10-3 to TRBJ2-1; a possible D gene is TRBD1 (6 bases). Sequenced here: PBMCs from blood, sampled 11 to 12 days after vaccination. This clonotype originated in a man aged 50 or older who received an inactivated influenza vaccine. CDR3: CAISESHLSRGSTYNEQFF. The CDR3 DNA reads TGTGCCATCAGTGAGTCCCATTTATCGAGGGGGAGTACCTACAATGAGCAGTTCTTC.